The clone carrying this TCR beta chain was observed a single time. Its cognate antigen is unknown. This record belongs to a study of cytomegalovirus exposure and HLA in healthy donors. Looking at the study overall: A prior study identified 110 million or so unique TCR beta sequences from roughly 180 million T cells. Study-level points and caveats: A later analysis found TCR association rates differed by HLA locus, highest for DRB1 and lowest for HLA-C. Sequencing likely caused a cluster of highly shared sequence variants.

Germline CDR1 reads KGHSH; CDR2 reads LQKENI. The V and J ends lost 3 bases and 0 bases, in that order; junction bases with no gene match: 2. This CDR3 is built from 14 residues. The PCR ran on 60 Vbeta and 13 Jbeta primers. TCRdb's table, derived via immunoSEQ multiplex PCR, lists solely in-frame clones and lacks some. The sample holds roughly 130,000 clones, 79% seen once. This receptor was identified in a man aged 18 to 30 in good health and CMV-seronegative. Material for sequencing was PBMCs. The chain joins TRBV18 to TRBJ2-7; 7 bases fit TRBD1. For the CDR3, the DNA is TGTGCCAGCTCACCCGCAGGGGGCTCCTACGAGCAGTACTTC. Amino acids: CASSPAGGSYEQYF.